The 22 T cell receptor beta chains presented below share a single source sample, sequenced in a study of cytotoxic CD8 clonotypes in ibrutinib-treated CLL. The repertoire was sequenced with immunoSEQ multiplex PCR; TCRdb's copy has only in-frame clones and lacks some. The table has some 140,000 clones, approximately 89% seen once. The material sequenced was PBMCs, taken after 12 months of ibrutinib treatment. The receptors were gathered from a human donor with chronic lymphocytic leukemia.

The chain joins TRBV13 to TRBJ1-4; tentatively, D is TRBD1 (5 bases). Germline V lookup: CDR1 PRHDT, CDR2 FYEKMQ (reference sequence). Trimming shortened V by 4 bases and J by 3 bases, and 12 bases separated the two germline ends. This CDR3 contains 15 residues. CDR3 DNA sequence: TGTGCCAGCAGCTCCCGGGACGGATCTAATGAAAAACTGTTTTTT. Encoded protein: CASSSRDGSNEKLFF.

The rearrangement uses TRBV5-1 and TRBJ2-5; no definite D call. V lost 6 bases to trimming and J lost 2 bases, with 20 bases between them. Germline CDR1 SGHRS, CDR2 YFSETQ. The CDR3 covers 16 residues. The DNA of the CDR3 is TGCGCCAGCACCCTTGGAAGGGTTAACAGTCAAGAGACCCAGTACTTC. Translation gives CASTLGRVNSQETQYF. Looking up the rest from reference TRBV5-1 and TRBJ2-5 gives the full variable domain: KAGVTQTPRYLIKTRGQQVTLSCSPISGHRSVSWYQQTPGQGLQFLFEYFSETQRNKGNFPGRFSGRQFSNSRSEMNVSTLELGDSALYLCASTLGRVNSQETQYFGPGTRLLVL.

V gene TRBV10-3 combines with J gene TRBJ2-3; D is uncertain. The CDR3 has 14 residues. V lost 0 bases and J 2 bases, leaving 6 bases between the germline ends. Germline CDR1 and CDR2: ENHRY and SYGVKD. CDR3 in amino acids: CAISESSNTDTQYF. As DNA, the CDR3 is TGTGCCATCAGTGAGTCGTCTAACACAGATACGCAGTATTTT.

Comment on this clone: Other DNA sequences in the sample encode the same CDR3. The genes are TRBV19 and TRBJ1-5; D remains ambiguous. CDR3 length equals 15 residues. Germline V gene data show CDR1 as LNHDA and CDR2 as SQIVND (reference sequence). Deletions cut 3 bases from V and 0 bases from J, with 9 bases between. The CDR3 region has the DNA TGTGCCAGTAGTATTGGTGGGTATAGCAATCAGCCCCAGCATTTT. Translation: CASSIGGYSNQPQHF.

As regards this clone: Other DNA sequences of this sample code for an identical CDR3. The chain is built from TRBV19 and TRBJ2-7; 11 bases fit TRBD2. CDR3 length equals 14 residues. Germline-derived CDR1 and CDR2 are LNHDA and SQIVND (reference sequence). V lost 5 bases to trimming and J lost 4 bases; unmatched junction nucleotides: 4. Here the CDR3 DNA reads TGTGCCAGTAGTCTCACTAGCGGGAGTTACGAGCAGTACTTC. It translates to CASSLTSGSYEQYF.

This chain links TRBV5-1 with TRBJ1-1, with D hard to call. Germline lookup yields CDR1 SGHRS and CDR2 YFSETQ. The CDR3 spans 14 residues. The V end was cut by 5 bases, the J end by 1 base, with 12 bases between. The CDR3 region is CASRTDTGNTEAFF. The DNA for the CDR3 is TGCGCCAGCAGAACCGATACGGGGAACACTGAAGCTTTCTTT. Full variable domain (remainder filled in from reference TRBV5-1 and TRBJ1-1): KAGVTQTPRYLIKTRGQQVTLSCSPISGHRSVSWYQQTPGQGLQFLFEYFSETQRNKGNFPGRFSGRQFSNSRSEMNVSTLELGDSALYLCASRTDTGNTEAFFGQGTRLTVV.

The rearrangement joins TRBV9 to TRBJ2-7; 7 nucleotides agree with TRBD1. Germline CDR1 reads SGDLS; CDR2 reads YYNGEE. This CDR3 is built from 12 residues. V trimming: 4 bases; J trimming: 6 bases; junction bases outside the gene matches: 4. CDR3 DNA: TGTGCCAGCAGCAACTACAGGGGCGAGCAGTACTTC. Protein product: CASSNYRGEQYF.

The chain recombines TRBV30 with TRBJ2-1; a weak D match, TRBD2 (6 bases). Between the trimmed V and J ends, which lost 0 bases and 8 bases, there was a span of 11 bases. CDR1 and CDR2 from the germline V gene are GTSNPN and SVGIG (reference sequence). This CDR3 has 13 residues. CDR3 region: CAWSVGGTDEQFF. The CDR3 nucleotides read TGTGCCTGGAGTGTTGGCGGGACCGATGAGCAGTTCTTC.

This clone came up once. The chain employs TRBV2 and TRBJ2-1, with 7 bases fitting TRBD2. V gave up 3 bases and J gave up 9 bases; unmatched junction bases: 8. CDR3 size: 14 residues. Germline V lookup: CDR1 SNHLY, CDR2 FYNNEI. The CDR3 region has the DNA TGTGCCAGCAGTGAGGGGGAGGGCCCGGGTGAGCAGTTCTTC. It encodes CASSEGEGPGEQFF. The full variable domain, in which reference TRBV2 and TRBJ2-1 provide the parts outside the CDR3, is EPEVTQTPSHQVTQMGQEVILRCVPISNHLYFYWYRQILGQKVEFLVSFYNNEISEKSEIFDDQFSVERPDGSNFTLKIRSTKLEDSAMYFCASSEGEGPGEQFFGPGTRLTVL.

The V and J genes are TRBV4-2 and TRBJ2-7; the match to TRBD2 covers 9 bases. Germline-derived CDR1 and CDR2 are LGHNA and YNFKEQ. The CDR3 runs to 16 residues. The trim removed 1 base at V and 7 bases at J, leaving 11 bases unmatched. This CDR3 reads CASSQAGGSGSREQYF. For the CDR3, the DNA is TGTGCCAGCAGCCAAGCCGGTGGTAGCGGGAGTAGAGAGCAGTACTTC.

V is TRBV7-3 and J is TRBJ1-5; 7 bases line up with TRBD1. V was clipped by 5 bases and J by 9 bases; unmatched bases: 7. Germline V gene sequence: CDR1 SGHTA, CDR2 FQGTGA. CDR3 length: 13 residues. The CDR3 DNA reads TGTGCCAGCAGCCCCGGACAGGCCCGGCCCCAGCATTTT. It encodes CASSPGQARPQHF.

The chain uses TRBV28 and TRBJ2-1; tentatively, D is TRBD1 (5 bases). CDR3 size: 12 residues. V lost 5 bases, J lost 13 bases, and 15 bases lay in between. Germline V gene sequence: CDR1 MDHEN, CDR2 SYDVKM. CDR3 sequence (DNA): TGTGCCAGCAGTACTAACAGGATCTCCCAGTTCTTC. It translates to CASSTNRISQFF.

The chain uses TRBV28 and TRBJ2-5; D might be TRBD1 (6 bases). Germline lookup yields CDR1 MDHEN and CDR2 SYDVKM. Trimming left V 3 bases short and J 0 bases short, with 11 bases between. CDR3 size: 15 residues. CDR3 loop: CASSFPDSYQETQYF. The CDR3, as DNA: TGTGCCAGCAGTTTTCCGGACAGTTACCAAGAGACCCAGTACTTC.

The chain uses TRBV5-4 and TRBJ1-5; TRBD1 is a possible D gene (5 bases). The length of the CDR3 is 17 residues. CDR1 and CDR2 from the germline V gene are SGHNT and YYREEE (reference sequence). The ends were cut back, 1 base at V and 1 base at J, with 15 bases in the middle. CDR3 sequence: CASSLIYGGLSNQPQHF. The CDR3 bases are TGTGCCAGCAGCTTGATTTATGGGGGGTTAAGCAATCAGCCCCAGCATTTT.

This sequence joins TRBV9 and TRBJ2-1; a possible D gene is TRBD2 (7 bases). V dropped 4 bases and J dropped 0 bases, with 17 bases sitting between them. The CDR3 covers 17 residues. CDR1 and CDR2 (germline): SGDLS, YYNGEE. CDR3 amino acids: CASSPMGGGSSYNEQFF. The CDR3 nucleotides are TGTGCCAGCAGCCCTATGGGAGGGGGGAGCTCCTACAATGAGCAGTTCTTC. Together with reference TRBV9 and TRBJ2-1, the CDR3 gives the full variable domain: DSGVTQTPKHLITATGQRVTLRCSPRSGDLSVYWYQQSLDQGLQFLIQYYNGEERAKGNILERFSAQQFPDLHSELNLSSLELGDSALYFCASSPMGGGSSYNEQFFGPGTRLTVL.

This rearrangement joins TRBV7-3 to TRBJ2-1; unclear D gene. The V and J ends lost 5 bases and 4 bases respectively, with 9 bases between them. The CDR3 extends over 13 amino acids. CDR1 and CDR2 (germline): SGHTA, FQGTGA. The CDR3 DNA sequence: TGTGCCAGCAGCCGCTCCTTATACAATGAGCAGTTCTTC. It translates to CASSRSLYNEQFF.

V and J are TRBV7-2 and TRBJ2-7; possibly TRBD1 or TRBD2 for D (5 bases each). CDR1 and CDR2 from the germline V gene are SGHTA and FQGNSA. CDR3 size: 15 residues. Trimming removed 3 bases from V and 1 base from J, with 13 bases in between. CDR3 loop: CASSFGLGESYEQYF. In nucleotides, the CDR3 is TGTGCCAGCAGCTTCGGGTTGGGGGAGTCCTACGAGCAGTACTTC.

The rearrangement uses TRBV29-1 and TRBJ1-2, with 7 bases fitting TRBD1. Per the germline V gene, CDR1 is SQVTM and CDR2 is ANQGSEA. V shed 5 bases, J shed 3 bases, and the junction held 6 bases outside the gene matches. CDR3 length: 13 amino acids. DNA of the CDR3: TGCAGCGTTAAAACCGGGACAGACTATGGCTACACCTTC. This translates into CSVKTGTDYGYTF.

The chain couples TRBV28 to TRBJ2-1, with 8 nucleotides matching TRBD2. V dropped 7 bases and J dropped 7; count of bases not matched to a gene: 15. The V gene's germline CDR1 is MDHEN and CDR2 SYDVKM. This CDR3 is 16 amino acids long. The CDR3: CASTLGVGRGVNEQFF. Written as DNA, the CDR3 is TGTGCCAGCACCCTAGGAGTAGGGCGGGGGGTGAATGAGCAGTTCTTC.

The count of this clone is one. The rearrangement links TRBV5-4 to TRBJ2-1; tentative D call: TRBD2 (5 bases). CDR3 length: 17 residues. Trimming removed 3 bases at V and 0 bases at J, with 16 bases between. Per the germline V gene, CDR1 is SGHNT and CDR2 is YYREEE (reference sequence). The CDR3 DNA is TGTGCCAGCAGCTGGGAACTAGGCGTGGGCTCCTACAATGAGCAGTTCTTC. The encoded protein is CASSWELGVGSYNEQFF.

The chain has TRBV19 and TRBJ2-3; maybe TRBD1 (6 bases). The CDR3 extends over 14 amino acids. Between the trimmed V and J ends, which lost 1 base and 2 bases, there was a span of 7 bases. Germline CDR1 and CDR2: LNHDA and SQIVND (reference sequence). The CDR3 sequence: CASSIGDTTDTQYF. CDR3 DNA sequence: TGTGCCAGTAGTATAGGGGACACCACAGATACGCAGTATTTT.

DNA of the CDR3: TGTGCCAGCAGTTACTCGATGGATTCGAACACTGAAGCTTTCTTT. It translates to CASSYSMDSNTEAFF. The J gene is TRBJ1-1, the V gene TRBV6-5; D remains unclear. The CDR3 is 15 amino acids. Germline V gene sequence: CDR1 MNHEY, CDR2 SVGAGI. V lost 0 bases and J 1 base, leaving 9 bases between the germline ends.